The 11 T cell receptor beta chains in this list originate from one sample, sequenced in a study of cytomegalovirus exposure and HLA in healthy donors. Clones were read by immunoSEQ multiplex PCR, and TCRdb kept only the in-frame ones, dropping some. The repertoire holds 90,000 to 100,000 clones, with roughly 92% as singletons. The specimen was PBMCs. The receptors were sampled from a woman aged 30 to 39 in good health and CMV-seropositive.

This chain uses TRBV27 with TRBJ1-4, with TRBD1 identical over 7 bases. Trimming at V came to 6 bases and at J to 7 bases, leaving 11 bases not matched to a gene. Per the germline V gene, CDR1 is MNHEY and CDR2 is SMNVEV (reference sequence). The CDR3 length is 15 residues. The CDR3 DNA is TGTGCCAGCAGGATTACGACAGGGTCTCCTGAAAAACTGTTTTTT. Protein: CASRITTGSPEKLFF.

In DNA, the CDR3 is TGCGCCAGCAGCTTGGGACAGGGTTTGCTCGGCTACACCTTC. Translation: CASSLGQGLLGYTF. The rearrangement uses TRBV5-1 and TRBJ1-2; 7 nucleotides line up with TRBD1. This CDR3 region has 14 residues. V shed 0 bases and J 8 bases; nucleotides not matched to a gene: 7. Germline CDR1 is SGHRS and CDR2 is YFSETQ.

The J gene is TRBJ2-7, the V gene TRBV18; D not resolved. CDR3 length equals 12 residues. V dropped 2 bases and J dropped 6 bases, with 8 bases sitting between them. Germline V gene data show CDR1 as KGHSH and CDR2 as LQKENI. CDR3 protein: CASSPEYSEQYF. The CDR3 nucleotides read TGTGCCAGCTCACCAGAGTATAGCGAGCAGTACTTC.

V gene TRBV27 combines with J gene TRBJ2-3; 9 bases map to TRBD2. CDR1 is MNHEY and CDR2 is SMNVEV in the germline V gene (reference sequence). CDR3 length: 18 residues. The junction had 14 bases not matched to a gene; V was cut back by 5 bases and J by 2 bases. CDR3 in DNA: TGTGCCAGCAGTCCGTCTAGCGGGACCCATCCGAACACAGATACGCAGTATTTT. Amino acid sequence: CASSPSSGTHPNTDTQYF.

This clone came up once. The V gene is TRBV20-1, the J gene TRBJ2-6; D remains unclear. Germline-derived CDR1 and CDR2 are DFQATT and SNEGSKA (reference sequence). The CDR3 has 11 amino acids. V was clipped by 7 bases and J by 3 bases, with 4 bases between them. The CDR3, as DNA: TGCAGTGTGCGTGGGGCCAACGTCCTGACTTTC. Translating it yields CSVRGANVLTF.

This chain uses TRBV18 with TRBJ2-1; tentatively, D is TRBD2 (5 bases). From germline, CDR1 is KGHSH and CDR2 LQKENI. Trimming removed 0 bases at V and 5 bases at J, with 8 bases between. CDR3 length: 14 amino acids. CDR3 protein: CASSPPSADNEQFF. CDR3 in DNA: TGTGCCAGCTCACCACCCTCAGCGGACAATGAGCAGTTCTTC.

The CDR3 sequence is CAPPGTGWQPQHF. DNA for the CDR3: TGTGCCCCACCGGGGACAGGGTGGCAGCCCCAGCATTTT. The chain is built from TRBV5-4 and TRBJ1-5; 9 positions agree with TRBD1. With V trimmed by 10 bases and J by 7 bases, 9 bases remained unmatched. This CDR3 is built from 13 residues. Germline V lookup: CDR1 SGHNT, CDR2 YYREEE (reference sequence).

The chain combines TRBV28 with TRBJ1-5; tentative D call: TRBD1 (6 bases). The CDR3 is made up of 17 amino acids. Trimming removed 4 bases from V and 0 bases from J, with 16 bases in between. The germline gives CDR1 MDHEN, CDR2 SYDVKM. The DNA of the CDR3 is TGTGCCAGCAGTTCACAAACAGGGTTAGGTAGCAATCAGCCCCAGCATTTT. Translated: CASSSQTGLGSNQPQHF. The entire variable domain, with the rest obtained from reference TRBV28 and TRBJ1-5, is as follows: DVKVTQSSRYLVKRTGEKVFLECVQDMDHENMFWYRQDPGLGLRLIYFSYDVKMKEKGDIPEGYSVSREKKERFSLILESASTNQTSMYLCASSSQTGLGSNQPQHFGDGTRLSIL.

The rearrangement joins TRBV7-9 to TRBJ1-3, with TRBD1 identical over 7 bases. The CDR3 is 15 amino acids. The germline gives CDR1 SEHNR, CDR2 FQNEAQ (reference sequence). Trimming at V came to 6 bases and at J to 2 bases, leaving 7 bases not matched to a gene. The CDR3 reads CASRTTGTAGNTIYF. The CDR3 nucleotides read TGTGCCAGCAGGACTACCGGGACAGCTGGAAACACCATATATTTT.

CDR3 nucleotides: TGTGCCAGTAGTTCGGGGGGGACTAGCTGGATGAGCTCCTACAATGAGCAGTTCTTC. Translation: CASSSGGTSWMSSYNEQFF. The genes are TRBV19 and TRBJ2-1; 9 bases are a match to TRBD2. The CDR3 sequence is 19 residues long. Germline V lookup: CDR1 LNHDA, CDR2 SQIVND (reference sequence). Trimming at V came to 5 bases and at J to 0 bases, leaving 14 bases not matched to a gene.

The chain joins TRBV5-1 to TRBJ2-7; 13 bases match TRBD2. V shed 0 bases, J shed 9 bases, and the junction held 9 bases outside the gene matches. Germline V gene data show CDR1 as SGHRS and CDR2 as YFSETQ. CDR3 size: 16 residues. The CDR3 reads CASSLGGLAGMVWQYF. As DNA, the CDR3 is TGCGCCAGCAGCTTGGGGGGACTAGCGGGAATGGTCTGGCAGTACTTC.